This T cell receptor (beta chain) was sequenced in a study of CD8 T cells in Susac syndrome. RNA totalling about 0.45 to 1 ug underwent reverse transcription with random hexamers. MiXCR, applied by TCRdb to the immunoSEQ multiplex PCR reads, yields one record per CDR3 protein. The sample lists 180,000 or so distinct CDR3 sequences, approximately 96% occurring once. Between the trimmed V and J ends, which lost 4 bases and 0 bases, there was a span of 10 bases. In germline, CDR1 is MGHRA, CDR2 YSYEKL. CDR3 length: 14 amino acids. This sequence originates from a human donor with multiple sclerosis. The chain recombines TRBV4-1 with TRBJ2-7, with D tentatively TRBD1 or TRBD2 (5 bases each). Material for sequencing was CD4+ T cells from PBMCs. CDR3 residues: CASSPWDRSYEQYF. The CDR3 nucleotides read TGCGCCAGCAGCCCTTGGGACCGCTCCTACGAGCAGTACTTC.